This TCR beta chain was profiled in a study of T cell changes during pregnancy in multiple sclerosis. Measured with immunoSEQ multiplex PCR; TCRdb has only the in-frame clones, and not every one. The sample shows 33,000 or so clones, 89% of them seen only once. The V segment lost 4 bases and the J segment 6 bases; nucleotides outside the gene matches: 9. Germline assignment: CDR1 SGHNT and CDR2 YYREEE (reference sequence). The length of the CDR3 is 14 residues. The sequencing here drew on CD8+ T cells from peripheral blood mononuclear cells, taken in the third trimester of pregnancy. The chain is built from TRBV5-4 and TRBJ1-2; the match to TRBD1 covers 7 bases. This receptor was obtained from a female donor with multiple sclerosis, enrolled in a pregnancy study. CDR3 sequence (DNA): TGTGCCAGCAGCGCTCTCTCAGACAGGGATGGCTACACCTTC. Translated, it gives CASSALSDRDGYTF.